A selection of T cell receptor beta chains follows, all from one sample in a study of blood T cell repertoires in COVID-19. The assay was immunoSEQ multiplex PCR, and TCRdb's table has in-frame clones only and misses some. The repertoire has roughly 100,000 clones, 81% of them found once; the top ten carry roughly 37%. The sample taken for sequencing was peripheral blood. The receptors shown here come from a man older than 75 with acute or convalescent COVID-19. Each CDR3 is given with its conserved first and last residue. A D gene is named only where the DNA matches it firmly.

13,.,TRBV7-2,CASSLETQETQYF
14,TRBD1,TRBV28,CASRGTGDRDEQYF
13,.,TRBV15,CATSRGHSYEQYF
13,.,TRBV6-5,CASSYSGGLGYTF
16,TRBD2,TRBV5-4,CASSLAGSGRLDTQYF
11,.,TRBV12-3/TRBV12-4,CASSTGYEQYF
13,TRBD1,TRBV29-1,CSVPGQGHTEAFF
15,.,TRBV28,CASSLLAGGGRGYTF
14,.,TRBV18,CASSPSAGTDTQYF
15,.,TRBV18,CASSLGRATNEKLFF
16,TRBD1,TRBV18,CASSPRQGNSGNTIYF
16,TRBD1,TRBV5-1,CASSLPGTGSTDTQYF
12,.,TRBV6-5,CASRSQGYEQYF
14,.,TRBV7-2,CASSLAGPLETQYF
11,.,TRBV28,CASSSPSVQYF
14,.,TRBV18,CASSRDNPSYEQYF
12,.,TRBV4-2,CASSQGQGELFF
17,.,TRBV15,CATSRDPEEGGRGEQFF
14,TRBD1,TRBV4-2,CASRRQGGSEKLFF
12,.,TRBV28,CASGELFYGYTF
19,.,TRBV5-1,CASRTGTGIGTSRYNEQFF
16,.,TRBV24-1,CATSDPTRERYNEQFF
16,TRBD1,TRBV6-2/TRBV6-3,CASSFWRDSSNQPQHF
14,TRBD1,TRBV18,CASSREQGAQPQHF
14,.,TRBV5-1,CASSFEGRAGELFF
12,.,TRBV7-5,CAGTGINQPQHF
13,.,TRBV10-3,CAISEAGNTEAFF
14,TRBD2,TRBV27,CASRTSGSYNEQFF
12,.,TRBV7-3,CASSLPGSPLHF